This TCR beta chain was retrieved from a study of blood T cell repertoires in COVID-19. Study summary: COVID-19 samples collected from the United States, Italy and Spain covered acute and convalescent phases. Sample material is recorded as cDNA or gDNA derived from T cells, B-cell-depleted T cells, or PBMCs.

Seattle cases were enrolled at active infection and followed longitudinally. This CDR3 comprises 17 residues. Germline-derived CDR1 and CDR2 are MNHEY and SMNVEV (reference sequence). V lost 3 bases and J lost 5, with 22 bases in between. Under the authors' procedure: Amplification with reference gene primers provided the estimates of nucleated cell counts. Here immunoSEQ multiplex PCR was the method, and the copy in TCRdb shows in-frame clones only, minus some. The V and J calls and clone size were taken over from that table, and D and trimming were inferred from the DNA. The table records approximately 70,000 clones, about 89% of them present only once.

The source is a man between 45 and 60 years old with COVID-19, enrolled during active disease. The V gene is TRBV27, the J gene TRBJ2-5; D possibly corresponds to TRBD1 (7 bases). Sequenced input: peripheral blood. The CDR3 spells CASSFYSGGRAVETQYF. The CDR3 coding sequence is TGTGCCAGCAGTTTCTACTCAGGGGGGCGGGCGGTGGAGACCCAGTACTTC.